This T cell receptor (beta chain) was sequenced during a study of control samples from healthy donors and cancer patients. This clone was recorded only once. Produced via immunoSEQ multiplex PCR; TCRdb's table is partial and in-frame only. The sample has 350,000 to 450,000 clones; 80% to 95% are singletons. The CDR3 is made up of 13 amino acids. Germline V gene lookup returns CDR1 GTSNPN and CDR2 SVGIG (reference sequence). With V trimmed by 5 bases and J by 5 bases, 6 bases remained unmatched. This chain connects TRBV30 to TRBJ1-1, with 9 bases fitting TRBD1. The receptor was isolated from a middle-aged man with head and neck cancer. Sequenced material: PBMCs. This CDR3 reads CAWADRGGTEAFF. The CDR3 DNA sequence: TGTGCCTGGGCGGACAGGGGAGGGACTGAAGCTTTCTTT.